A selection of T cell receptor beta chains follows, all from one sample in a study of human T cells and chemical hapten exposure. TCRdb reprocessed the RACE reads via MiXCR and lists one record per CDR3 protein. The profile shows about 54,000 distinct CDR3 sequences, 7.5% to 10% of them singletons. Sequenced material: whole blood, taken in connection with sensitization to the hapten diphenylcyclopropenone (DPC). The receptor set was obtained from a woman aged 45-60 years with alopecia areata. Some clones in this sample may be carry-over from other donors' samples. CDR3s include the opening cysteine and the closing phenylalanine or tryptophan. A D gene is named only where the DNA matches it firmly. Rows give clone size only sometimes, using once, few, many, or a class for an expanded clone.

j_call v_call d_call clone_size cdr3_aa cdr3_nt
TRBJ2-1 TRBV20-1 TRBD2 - CSATAGGSLNNEQFF TGCAGTGCAACAGCGGGAGGTTCTCTGAACAATGAGCAGTTCTTC
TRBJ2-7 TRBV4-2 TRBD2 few CASSPLAGGPPQQYF TGTGCCAGCAGCCCATTAGCGGGAGGACCCCCCCAGCAGTACTTC
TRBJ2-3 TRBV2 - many CASSVRGSGTDTQYF TGTGCCAGCAGTGTTCGAGGGTCTGGCACAGATACGCAGTATTTT
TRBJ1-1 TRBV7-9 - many CASSLYMNTEAFF TGTGCCAGCAGCCTATACATGAACACTGAAGCTTTCTTT
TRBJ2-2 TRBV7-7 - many CASSLGEFTGELFF TGTGCCAGCAGCTTAGGAGAATTTACCGGGGAGCTGTTTTTT
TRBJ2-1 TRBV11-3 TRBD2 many CASSPSGGHYNEQFF TGTGCCAGCAGCCCTAGCGGGGGGCACTACAATGAGCAGTTCTTC
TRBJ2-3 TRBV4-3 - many CASSQNTDTQYF TGCGCCAGCAGCCAAAATACAGATACGCAGTATTTT
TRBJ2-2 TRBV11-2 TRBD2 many CASSLGLARTGELFF TGTGCCAGCAGCCTCGGACTAGCAAGGACCGGGGAGCTGTTTTTT
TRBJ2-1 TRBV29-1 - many CSVVGAGSYNEQFF TGCAGCGTTGTCGGGGCAGGGTCCTACAATGAGCAGTTCTTC
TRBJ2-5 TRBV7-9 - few CASSLGQRKETQYF TGTGCCAGCAGCTTAGGACAGAGAAAAGAGACCCAGTACTTC
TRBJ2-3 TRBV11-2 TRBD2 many CASSLGPSGRVPTDTQYF TGTGCCAGCAGCTTAGGCCCTAGCGGGCGGGTACCCACAGATACGCAGTATTTT